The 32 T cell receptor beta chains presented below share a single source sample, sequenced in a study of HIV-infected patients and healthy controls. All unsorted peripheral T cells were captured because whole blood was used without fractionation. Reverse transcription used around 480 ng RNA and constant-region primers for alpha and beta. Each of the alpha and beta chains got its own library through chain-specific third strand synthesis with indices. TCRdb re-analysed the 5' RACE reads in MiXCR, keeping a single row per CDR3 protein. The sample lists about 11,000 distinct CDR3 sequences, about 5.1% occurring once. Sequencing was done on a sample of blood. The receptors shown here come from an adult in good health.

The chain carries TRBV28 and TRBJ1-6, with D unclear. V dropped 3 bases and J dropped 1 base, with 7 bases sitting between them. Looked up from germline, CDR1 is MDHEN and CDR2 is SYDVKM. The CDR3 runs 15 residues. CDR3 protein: CASSFLGSYNSPLHF. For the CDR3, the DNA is TGTGCCAGCAGTTTTCTGGGTTCCTATAATTCACCCCTCCACTTT.

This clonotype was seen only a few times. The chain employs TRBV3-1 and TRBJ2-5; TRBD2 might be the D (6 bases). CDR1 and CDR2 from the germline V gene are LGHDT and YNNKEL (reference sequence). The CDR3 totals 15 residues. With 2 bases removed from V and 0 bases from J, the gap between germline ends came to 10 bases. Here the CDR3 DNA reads TGTGCCAGCAGCCAACATGGGGGGTACCAAGAGACCCAGTACTTC. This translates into CASSQHGGYQETQYF.

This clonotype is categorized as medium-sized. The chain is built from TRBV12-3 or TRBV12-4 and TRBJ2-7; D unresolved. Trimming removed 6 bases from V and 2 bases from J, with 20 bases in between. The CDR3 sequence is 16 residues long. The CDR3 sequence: CASSPSLTRSAYEQYF. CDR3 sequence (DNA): TGTGCCAGCAGCCCTAGTCTCACCAGAAGCGCCTACGAGCAGTACTTC.

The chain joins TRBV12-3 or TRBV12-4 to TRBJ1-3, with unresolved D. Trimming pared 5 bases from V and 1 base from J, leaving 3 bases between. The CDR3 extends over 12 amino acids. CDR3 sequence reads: CASSRSGNTIYF. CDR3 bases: TGTGCCAGCAGTCGGTCTGGAAACACCATATATTTT.

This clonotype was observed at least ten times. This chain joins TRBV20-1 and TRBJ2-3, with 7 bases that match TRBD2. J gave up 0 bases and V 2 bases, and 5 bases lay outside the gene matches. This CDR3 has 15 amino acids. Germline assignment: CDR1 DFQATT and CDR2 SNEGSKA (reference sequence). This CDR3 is CSARSGTTSTDTQYF. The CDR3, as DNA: TGCAGTGCTAGATCCGGGACTACTAGCACAGATACGCAGTATTTT.

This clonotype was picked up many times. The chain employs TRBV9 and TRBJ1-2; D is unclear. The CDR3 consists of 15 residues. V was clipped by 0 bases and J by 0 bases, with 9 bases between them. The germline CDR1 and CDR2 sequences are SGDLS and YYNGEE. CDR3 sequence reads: CASSVGTSANYGYTF. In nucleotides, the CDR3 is TGTGCCAGCAGCGTAGGGACTTCAGCTAACTATGGCTACACCTTC.

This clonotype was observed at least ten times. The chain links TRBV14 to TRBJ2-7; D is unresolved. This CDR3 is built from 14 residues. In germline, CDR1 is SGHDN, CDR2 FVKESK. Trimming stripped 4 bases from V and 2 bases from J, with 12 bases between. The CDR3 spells CASSPGLPPYEQYF. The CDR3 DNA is TGTGCCAGCAGCCCGGGTCTGCCCCCCTACGAGCAGTACTTC.

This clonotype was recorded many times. The CDR3 spells CASSLQTGREKLFF. The CDR3 coding sequence is TGTGCCAGCAGCCTCCAGACAGGGCGTGAAAAACTGTTTTTT. The rearrangement joins TRBV7-9 to TRBJ1-4; TRBD1 agrees at 7 bases. This CDR3 spans 14 amino acids. The V gene's germline CDR1 is SEHNR and CDR2 FQNEAQ (reference sequence). Losses at the gene ends were 5 bases for V and 7 bases for J; bases not matched to a gene: 7.

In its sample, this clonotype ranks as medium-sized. The CDR3 DNA follows: TGTGCCAGCAGTCCACCCCGACAGGGGATGAACACTGAAGCTTTCTTT. Its translation is CASSPPRQGMNTEAFF. The gene calls are TRBV12-3 or TRBV12-4 and TRBJ1-1; 8 nucleotides line up with TRBD1. This CDR3 spans 16 amino acids. The junction had 8 bases not matched to a gene; V was cut back by 5 bases and J by 0 bases.

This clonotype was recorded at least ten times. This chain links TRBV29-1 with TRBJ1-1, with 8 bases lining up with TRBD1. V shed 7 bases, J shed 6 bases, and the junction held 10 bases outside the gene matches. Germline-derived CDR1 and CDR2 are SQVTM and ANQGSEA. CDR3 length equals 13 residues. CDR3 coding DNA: TGCAGCGCCGCGGGCCAGGGGGCATCTGAAGCTTTCTTT. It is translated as CSAAGQGASEAFF.

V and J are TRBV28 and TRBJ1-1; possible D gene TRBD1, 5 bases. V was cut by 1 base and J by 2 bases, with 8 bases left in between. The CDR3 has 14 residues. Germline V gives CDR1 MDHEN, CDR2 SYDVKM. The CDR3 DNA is TGTGCCAGCAGTTTATCCGGGGGAAACACTGAAGCTTTCTTT. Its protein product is CASSLSGGNTEAFF. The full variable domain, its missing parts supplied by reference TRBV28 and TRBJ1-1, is DVKVTQSSRYLVKRTGEKVFLECVQDMDHENMFWYRQDPGLGLRLIYFSYDVKMKEKGDIPEGYSVSREKKERFSLILESASTNQTSMYLCASSLSGGNTEAFFGQGTRLTVV.

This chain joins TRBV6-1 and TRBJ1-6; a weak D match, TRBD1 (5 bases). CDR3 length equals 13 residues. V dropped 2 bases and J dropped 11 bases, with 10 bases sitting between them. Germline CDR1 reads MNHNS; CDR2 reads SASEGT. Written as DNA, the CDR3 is TGTGCCAGCAGTGAACGGGGGGTGGCACCCCTCCACTTT. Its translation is CASSERGVAPLHF.

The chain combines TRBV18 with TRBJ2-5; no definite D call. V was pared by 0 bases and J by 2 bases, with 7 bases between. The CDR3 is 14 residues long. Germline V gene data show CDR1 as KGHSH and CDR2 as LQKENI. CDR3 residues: CASSPPSGQETQYF. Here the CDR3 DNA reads TGTGCCAGCTCACCACCGTCTGGTCAAGAGACCCAGTACTTC.

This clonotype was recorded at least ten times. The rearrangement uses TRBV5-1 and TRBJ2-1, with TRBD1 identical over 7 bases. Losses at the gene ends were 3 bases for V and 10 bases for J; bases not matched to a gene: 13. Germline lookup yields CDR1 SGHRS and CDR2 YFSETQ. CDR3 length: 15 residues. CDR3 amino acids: CASSSTGRLIEEQFF. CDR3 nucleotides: TGCGCCAGCAGCTCGACAGGGCGTCTAATAGAAGAGCAGTTCTTC.

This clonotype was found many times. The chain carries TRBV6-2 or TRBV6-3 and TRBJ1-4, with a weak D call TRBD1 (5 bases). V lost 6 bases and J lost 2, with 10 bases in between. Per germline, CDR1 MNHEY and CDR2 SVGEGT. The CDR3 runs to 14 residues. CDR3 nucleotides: TGTGCCAGCAGATTCCGGGACACTAATGAAAAACTGTTTTTT. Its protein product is CASRFRDTNEKLFF.

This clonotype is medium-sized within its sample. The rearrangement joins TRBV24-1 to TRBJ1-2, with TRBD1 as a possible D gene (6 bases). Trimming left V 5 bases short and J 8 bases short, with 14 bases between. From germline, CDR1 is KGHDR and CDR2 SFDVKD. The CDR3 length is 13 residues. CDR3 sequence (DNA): TGTGCCACCAGTGGGACAGACTTCGGAGGCTACACCTTC. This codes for CATSGTDFGGYTF.

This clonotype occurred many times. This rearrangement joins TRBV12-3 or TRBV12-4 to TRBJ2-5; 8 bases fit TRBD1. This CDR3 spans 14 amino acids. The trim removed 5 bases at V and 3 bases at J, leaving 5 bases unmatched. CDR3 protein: CASSTTGAKETQYF. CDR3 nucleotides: TGTGCCAGCAGTACGACAGGGGCCAAAGAGACCCAGTACTTC.

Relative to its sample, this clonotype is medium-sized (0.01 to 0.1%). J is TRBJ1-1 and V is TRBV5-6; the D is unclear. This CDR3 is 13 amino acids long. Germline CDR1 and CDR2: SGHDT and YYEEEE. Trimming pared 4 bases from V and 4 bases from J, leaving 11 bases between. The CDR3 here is CASSVTGGTEAFF. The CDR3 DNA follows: TGTGCCAGCAGCGTCACGGGTGGCACTGAAGCTTTCTTT.

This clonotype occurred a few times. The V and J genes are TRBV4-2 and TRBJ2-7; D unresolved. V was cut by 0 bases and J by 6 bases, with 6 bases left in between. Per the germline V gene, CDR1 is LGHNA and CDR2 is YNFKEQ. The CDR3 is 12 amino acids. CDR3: CASSQDRSEQYF. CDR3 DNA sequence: TGTGCCAGCAGCCAAGATCGGTCCGAGCAGTACTTC.

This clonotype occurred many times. The CDR3 nucleotides read TGTGCCAGCAGCCAGGGGTGGACTAATGAAAAACTGTTTTTT. This encodes CASSQGWTNEKLFF. V and J are TRBV13 and TRBJ1-4, with D possibly TRBD1 on 6 matching bases. Germline values: CDR1 PRHDT, CDR2 FYEKMQ (reference sequence). Trimming left V 5 bases short and J 2 bases short, with 9 bases between. This CDR3 is built from 14 residues. Using reference TRBV13 and TRBJ1-4 for the parts outside the CDR3, the full variable domain is AAGVIQSPRHLIKEKRETATLKCYPIPRHDTVYWYQQGPGQDPQFLISFYEKMQSDKGSIPDRFSAQQFSDYHSELNMSSLELGDSALYFCASSQGWTNEKLFFGSGTQLSVL.

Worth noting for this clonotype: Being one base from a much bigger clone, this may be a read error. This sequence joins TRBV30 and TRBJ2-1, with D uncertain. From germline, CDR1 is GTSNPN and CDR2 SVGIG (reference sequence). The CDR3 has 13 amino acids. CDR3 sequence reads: CAVLPMSHNEQIF. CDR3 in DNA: TGTGCGGTTTTGCCGATGTCCCACAATGAGCAGATCTTC.

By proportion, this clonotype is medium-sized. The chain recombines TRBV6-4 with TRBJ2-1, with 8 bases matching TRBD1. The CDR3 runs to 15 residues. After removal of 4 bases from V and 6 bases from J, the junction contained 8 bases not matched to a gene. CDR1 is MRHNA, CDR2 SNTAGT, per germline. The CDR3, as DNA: TGTGCCAGCAGTGCAGGGGGCAGCTGGGGCAATGAGCAGTTCTTC. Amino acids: CASSAGGSWGNEQFF.

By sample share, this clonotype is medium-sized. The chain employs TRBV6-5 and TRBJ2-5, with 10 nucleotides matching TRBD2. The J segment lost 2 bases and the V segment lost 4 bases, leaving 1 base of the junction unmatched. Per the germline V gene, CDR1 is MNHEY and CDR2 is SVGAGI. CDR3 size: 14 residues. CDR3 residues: CASSWTSGQETQYF. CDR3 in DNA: TGTGCCAGCAGTTGGACTAGCGGACAAGAGACCCAGTACTTC.

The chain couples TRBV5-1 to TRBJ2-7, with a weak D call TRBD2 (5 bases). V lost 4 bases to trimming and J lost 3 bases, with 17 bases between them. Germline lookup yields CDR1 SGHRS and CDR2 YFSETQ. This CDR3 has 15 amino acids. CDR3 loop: CASSLDSSSLYEQYF. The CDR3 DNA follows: TGCGCCAGCAGCCTGGACTCCTCTAGCCTCTACGAGCAGTACTTC.

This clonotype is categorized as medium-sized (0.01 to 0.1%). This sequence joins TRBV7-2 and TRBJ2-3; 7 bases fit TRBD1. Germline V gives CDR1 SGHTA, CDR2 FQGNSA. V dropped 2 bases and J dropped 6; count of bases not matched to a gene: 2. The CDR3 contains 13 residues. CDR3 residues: CASSLLRGDTQYF. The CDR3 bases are TGTGCCAGCAGCTTACTCAGGGGGGATACGCAGTATTTT.

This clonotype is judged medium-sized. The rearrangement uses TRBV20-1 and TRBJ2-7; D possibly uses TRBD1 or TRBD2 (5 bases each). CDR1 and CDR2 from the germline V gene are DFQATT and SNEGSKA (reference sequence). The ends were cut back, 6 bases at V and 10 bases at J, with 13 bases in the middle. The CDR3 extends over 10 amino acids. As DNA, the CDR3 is TGCAGTGCCGTCCGGGGCAGCCAGTACTTC. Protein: CSAVRGSQYF.

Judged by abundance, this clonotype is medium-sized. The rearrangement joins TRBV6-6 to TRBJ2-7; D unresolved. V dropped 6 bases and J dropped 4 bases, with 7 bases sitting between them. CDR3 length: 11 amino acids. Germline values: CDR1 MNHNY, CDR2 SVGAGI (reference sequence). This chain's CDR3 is CASSAAYEQYF. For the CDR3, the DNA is TGTGCCAGCAGCGCCGCGTACGAGCAGTACTTC.

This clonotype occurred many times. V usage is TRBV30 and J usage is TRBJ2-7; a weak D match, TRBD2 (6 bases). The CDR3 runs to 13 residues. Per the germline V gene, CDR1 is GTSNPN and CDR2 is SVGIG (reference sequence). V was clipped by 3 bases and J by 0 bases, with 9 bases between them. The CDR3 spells CAWRFGSSYEQYF. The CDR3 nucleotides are TGTGCCTGGAGATTCGGGAGCTCCTACGAGCAGTACTTC.

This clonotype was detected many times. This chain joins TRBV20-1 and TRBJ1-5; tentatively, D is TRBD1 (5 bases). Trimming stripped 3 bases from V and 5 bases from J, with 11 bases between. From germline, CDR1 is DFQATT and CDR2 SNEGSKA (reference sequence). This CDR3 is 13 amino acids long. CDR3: CSARNGGDQPQHF. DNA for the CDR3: TGCAGTGCTAGGAACGGGGGGGATCAGCCCCAGCATTTT.

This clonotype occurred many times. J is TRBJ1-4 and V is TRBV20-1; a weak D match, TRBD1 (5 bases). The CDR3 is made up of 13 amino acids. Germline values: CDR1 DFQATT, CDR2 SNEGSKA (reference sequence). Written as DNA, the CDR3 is TGCGGGGCCCGCCAGGGTCAGAATGAAAAACTGTTTTTT. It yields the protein CGARQGQNEKLFF.

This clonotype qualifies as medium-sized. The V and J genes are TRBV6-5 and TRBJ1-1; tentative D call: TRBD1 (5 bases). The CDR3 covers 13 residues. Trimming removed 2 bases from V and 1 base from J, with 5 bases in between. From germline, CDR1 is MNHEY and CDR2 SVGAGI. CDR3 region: CASSYDRNTEAFF. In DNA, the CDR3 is TGTGCCAGCAGTTACGACAGGAACACTGAAGCTTTCTTT.

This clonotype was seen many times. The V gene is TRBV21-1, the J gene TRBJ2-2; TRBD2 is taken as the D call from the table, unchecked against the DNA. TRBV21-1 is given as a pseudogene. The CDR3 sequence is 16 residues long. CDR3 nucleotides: TGTGCCAGCAGCAAAGATAAGCGGAGGGGGACCGGGGAGCTGTTTTTT. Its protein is CASSKDKRRGTGELFF.